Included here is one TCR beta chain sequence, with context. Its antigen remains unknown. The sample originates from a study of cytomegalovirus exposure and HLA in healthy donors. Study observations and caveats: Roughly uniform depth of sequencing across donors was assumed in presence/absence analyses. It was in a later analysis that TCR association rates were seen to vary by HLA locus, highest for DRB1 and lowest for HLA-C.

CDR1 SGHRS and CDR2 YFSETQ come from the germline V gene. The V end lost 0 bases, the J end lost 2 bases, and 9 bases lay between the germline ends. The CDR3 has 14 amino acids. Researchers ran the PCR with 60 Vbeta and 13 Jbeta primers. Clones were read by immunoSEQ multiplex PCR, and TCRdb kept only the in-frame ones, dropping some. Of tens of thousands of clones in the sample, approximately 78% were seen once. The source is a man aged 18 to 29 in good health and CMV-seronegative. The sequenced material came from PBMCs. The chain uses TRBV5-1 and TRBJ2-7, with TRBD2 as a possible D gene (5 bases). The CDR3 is CASSLGEPPYEQYF. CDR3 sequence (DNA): TGCGCCAGCAGCTTGGGGGAGCCCCCCTACGAGCAGTACTTC.